The clone carrying this T cell receptor beta chain was recorded at least ten times. What it binds is unknown. The source material, RNA transcripts, was used to amplify TCR beta CDR3 regions. First-round RT-PCR with HTBI primers amplified the TCR CDR3 region. A single record per CDR3 protein comes from TCRdb applying MiXCR to the multiplex PCR reads. The sample contains some 800,000 distinct CDR3 sequences, roughly 37% of which appear only once. This specimen comes from a study of T cells in Graves' hyperthyroidism and ophthalmopathy. Exclusion of a patient resulted from uncontrolled infection, other autoimmune disease, pregnancy or lactation. Based on clinical symptoms, serum thyroxine and TRAb, thyroid ultrasound and orbital computed tomography, diagnoses were reached. Study results and limitations: Appearing also in blood were most of the thyroid clonotypes expanded above 0.001. Progression to ophthalmopathy was predicted a median of roughly 6.8 months early.

The CDR3 runs to 13 residues. The V gene lost 5 bases and the J gene lost 6 bases, with 14 bases spanning the gap. In germline, CDR1 is SGHRS, CDR2 YFSETQ. The sequencing sample was made of blood. This TCR was recovered from a man younger than 30 with Graves' hyperthyroidism. The rearrangement joins TRBV5-1 to TRBJ1-2, with D possibly matching TRBD1 (6 bases). The CDR3 bases are TGCGCCAGCAGTTCGAGGACAGCCGATGGCTACACCTTC. Residues: CASSSRTADGYTF.